These T cell receptor beta chains were read from a single sample in a study of blood T cell repertoires in COVID-19. Sequenced by immunoSEQ multiplex PCR; TCRdb stores in-frame clones only, minus some. Of 150,000 to 200,000 clones detected, more than 75% appear once; the ten largest clones hold approximately 2.2%. Input material: peripheral blood. The receptors here all came from a man aged 18 to 35 with acute or convalescent COVID-19. Each CDR3 is given with its conserved first and last residue. D genes are given only for firm matches. Only part of the rows carry a size: once, few, many, or a class if the clone is expanded.

-	TRBV19	-	TRBJ2-7	TGTGCCAGTAGTATGACAGGATTTACCTACGAGCAGTACTTC	CASSMTGFTYEQYF
TRBD1	TRBV4-1	-	TRBJ1-3	TGCGCCAGCAGCCAGGACAGGGGGCGCTCAGTTGGAAACACCATATATTTT	CASSQDRGRSVGNTIYF
-	TRBV19	once	TRBJ1-6	TGTGCCAGTAGTCGAGGACTTACCGGCTCCTATAATTCACCCCTCCACTTT	CASSRGLTGSYNSPLHF
-	TRBV7-9	-	TRBJ2-1	TGTGCCAGCCGAGGACTTAGGAATGAGCAGTTCTTC	CASRGLRNEQFF
TRBD2	TRBV2	-	TRBJ2-1	TGTGCCAGCAGTGAGGTAGCGGGGGGCGGTGAGCAGTTCTTC	CASSEVAGGGEQFF
-	TRBV5-1	-	TRBJ1-4	TGCGCCAGCACCTCGGAACAGGGTGACAAAAAACTGTTTTTT	CASTSEQGDKKLFF
TRBD1	TRBV30	-	TRBJ2-1	TGTGCCTGGAGGGGGGATCGGGACAGCTACAATGAGCAGTTCTTC	CAWRGDRDSYNEQFF
-	TRBV12-5	once	TRBJ2-5	TGTGCTAGTGGTCTGGGCCCTCCGGGAGAGACCCAGTACTTC	CASGLGPPGETQYF
TRBD1	TRBV5-1	-	TRBJ1-2	TGCGCCAGCAGCTTTCAGGGGGCTGACTATGGCTACACCTTC	CASSFQGADYGYTF
TRBD1	TRBV5-1	-	TRBJ1-2	TGCGCCAGCAGCTTTAACCCGGGACAGGGGCTACGTGGCTACACCTTC	CASSFNPGQGLRGYTF
TRBD2	TRBV15	once	TRBJ2-1	TGTGCCACGACCGGGACTAGCGGGATTGGCGCCTACAATGAGCAGTTCTTC	CATTGTSGIGAYNEQFF
TRBD1	TRBV6-5	-	TRBJ1-4	TGTGCCAGCAGTTCTAACAGGGGAGCTAATGAAAAACTGTTTTTT	CASSSNRGANEKLFF
TRBD1	TRBV6-1	-	TRBJ1-3	TGTGCCAGCAGTGAAGTCCTGGCAGGGGGCAATTCTGGAAACACCATATATTTT	CASSEVLAGGNSGNTIYF
-	TRBV5-6	-	TRBJ1-4	TGTGCCAGCAGCTCGGGCCTCCGCCAGGGAAGCAACGAAAAACTGTTTTTT	CASSSGLRQGSNEKLFF
-	TRBV2	few	TRBJ1-2	TGTGCCAGCAGTGCCGAAGCGACAGTCTATGGCTACACCTTC	CASSAEATVYGYTF
-	TRBV5-1	once	TRBJ1-1	TGCGCCAGCAGCTTGGCTCAGGGGTGGGGCACTGAAGCTTTCTTT	CASSLAQGWGTEAFF
-	TRBV19	-	TRBJ1-1	TGTGCCAGTAGTCCGCGAGGAGGGACTGAAGCTTTCTTT	CASSPRGGTEAFF
-	TRBV24-1	-	TRBJ2-1	TGTGCCACCAGTAAGAGGGAGTCCCTCGGAAATGAGCAGTTCTTC	CATSKRESLGNEQFF
TRBD1	TRBV6-5	-	TRBJ2-1	TGTGCCAGCACGACAGGGCCCTCAAATGAGCAGTTCTTC	CASTTGPSNEQFF
-	TRBV19	-	TRBJ1-5	TGTGCCAGTAGTATAGTCCTAGACAGGCCAAATCAGCCCCAGCATTTT	CASSIVLDRPNQPQHF
TRBD2	TRBV27	-	TRBJ2-1	TGTGCCAGCAGCCGAAGCGGGAGGTCTAACAATGAGCAGTTCTTC	CASSRSGRSNNEQFF
-	TRBV9	-	TRBJ1-3	TGTGCCAGCAGCCTTCTCGGTAGCATGAGCTCTGGAAACACCATATATTTT	CASSLLGSMSSGNTIYF
TRBD2	TRBV19	-	TRBJ2-2	TGTGCCAGTAGTAGGAACGGGGGGGCGTTGACCGGGGAGCTGTTTTTT	CASSRNGGALTGELFF
TRBD1	TRBV27	-	TRBJ1-1	TGTGCCAGCAGTTTCCCAGGGGGTGGCACTGAAGCTTTCTTT	CASSFPGGGTEAFF
-	TRBV15	-	TRBJ1-2	TGTGCCACCAGCAGAGAATTAGACTATGGCTACACCTTC	CATSRELDYGYTF
TRBD1	TRBV24-1	-	TRBJ1-1	TGTGCCACCACTGGGACAGGCCCGAACACTGAAGCTTTCTTT	CATTGTGPNTEAFF
-	TRBV5-1	-	TRBJ2-5	TGCGCCAGCGCTAGGACACTCCAAGAGACCCAGTACTTC	CASARTLQETQYF
-	TRBV10-2	-	TRBJ2-4	TGCGCCAGCAGTGAGACTAGTACGAAAAACATTCAGTACTTC	CASSETSTKNIQYF
-	TRBV15	-	TRBJ2-7	TGTGCCACTCGACAGGATAACTACGAGCAGTACTTC	CATRQDNYEQYF
-	TRBV29-1	-	TRBJ1-4	TGCAGCGTTGAAGGTGGTACCCCGGGACTGTTTTTT	CSVEGGTPGLFF
-	TRBV5-1	-	TRBJ2-2	TGCGCCAGCAGCGCGGCGCCGGGGGTTACCGGGGAGCTGTTTTTT	CASSAAPGVTGELFF
-	TRBV29-1	-	TRBJ1-2	TGCAGCGTTGATGAGGGGGTGGGCTATGGCTACACCTTC	CSVDEGVGYGYTF
TRBD2	TRBV6-5	once	TRBJ2-7	TGTGCCAGCAGTTACTCAGCGGGACCCCTATACGAGCAGTACTTC	CASSYSAGPLYEQYF
-	TRBV5-1	-	TRBJ1-2	TGCGCCAGCAGCTTGGAGTTCTCCTGGAGTGGCTACACCTTC	CASSLEFSWSGYTF
TRBD1	TRBV2	-	TRBJ1-2	TGTGCCAGCAGTGAACTCCTAATACAGGGGGCAAGGTATGGCTACACCTTC	CASSELLIQGARYGYTF
-	TRBV7-9	-	TRBJ1-3	TGTGCCAGCAGCTTACACTCTGGAAACACCATATATTTT	CASSLHSGNTIYF
TRBD1	TRBV5-4	-	TRBJ1-1	TGTGCCAGCAGCCGACAGGGGGCGATCAGGGCTGAAGCTTTCTTT	CASSRQGAIRAEAFF
TRBD1	TRBV10-3	-	TRBJ1-1	TGTGCCATCAGGGACAGGGGAGAAAACACTGAAGCTTTCTTT	CAIRDRGENTEAFF
TRBD1	TRBV5-1	-	TRBJ1-1	TGCGCCAGCAGCTCAACAGGGGAGAGGGACACTGAAGCTTTCTTT	CASSSTGERDTEAFF
TRBD1	TRBV27	once	TRBJ1-1	TGTGCCAGCAGTTACAGGGGGACGAACACTGAAGCTTTCTTT	CASSYRGTNTEAFF
-	TRBV5-4	-	TRBJ2-5	TGTGCCAGCAGCAGTCAGGGACAAGAGACCCAGTACTTC	CASSSQGQETQYF
-	TRBV7-2	-	TRBJ1-2	TGTGCCAGCAGCTTAGTTCAGGCCAGTAACTATGGCTACACCTTC	CASSLVQASNYGYTF
-	TRBV7-9	-	TRBJ1-2	TGTGTCAGCAGCTTAGATATCGGTGAATACACCTTC	CVSSLDIGEYTF
TRBD2	TRBV7-8	-	TRBJ2-7	TGTGCCAGCAGTAAGACTAGCGGGAACCTCTACGAGCAGTACTTC	CASSKTSGNLYEQYF
-	TRBV4-1	-	TRBJ1-5	TGCGCCAGCAGCCAAGATGGGCAGGGTAGCAATCAGCCCCAGCATTTT	CASSQDGQGSNQPQHF
TRBD2	TRBV7-9	-	TRBJ2-1	TGTGCCAGCAGCGTACGGACTAGCCAAAATGAGCAGTTCTTC	CASSVRTSQNEQFF
-	TRBV25-1	-	TRBJ1-6	TGTGCCAGCAGTGATTTTTCGGATTCACCCCTCCACTTT	CASSDFSDSPLHF
-	TRBV4-2	-	TRBJ1-3	TGTGCCAGTTACGGGGGAAACACCATATATTTT	CASYGGNTIYF
TRBD1	TRBV20-1	once	TRBJ1-1	TGCAGTGCTAGTGGGACAGCTTGGGGGGGCTTTGGCACTGAAGCTTTCTTT	CSASGTAWGGFGTEAFF
TRBD1	TRBV19	-	TRBJ1-2	TGTGCCAGTAGGGGGACAGGTCGAATCTATGGCTACACCTTC	CASRGTGRIYGYTF
-	TRBV2	-	TRBJ2-3	TGTGCCAGCAGTCCTCTAGAGGTAGCAACGCAGTATTTT	CASSPLEVATQYF
-	TRBV7-8	-	TRBJ1-2	TGTGCCAGCAGCCTAACAGCCTATGGCTACACCTTC	CASSLTAYGYTF
-	TRBV6-1	once	TRBJ2-7	TGTGCCAGCAGTGAGGCTCCAGGGAAGGGGTACGAGCAGTACTTC	CASSEAPGKGYEQYF
-	TRBV27	-	TRBJ1-1	TGTGCCAGCAGTTACAGGGTGAACACTGAAGCTTTCTTT	CASSYRVNTEAFF
-	TRBV19	-	TRBJ2-3	TGTGCCAGTAGTATAGGGGTAGGGGTCATCAGCTTGGATACGCAGTATTTT	CASSIGVGVISLDTQYF